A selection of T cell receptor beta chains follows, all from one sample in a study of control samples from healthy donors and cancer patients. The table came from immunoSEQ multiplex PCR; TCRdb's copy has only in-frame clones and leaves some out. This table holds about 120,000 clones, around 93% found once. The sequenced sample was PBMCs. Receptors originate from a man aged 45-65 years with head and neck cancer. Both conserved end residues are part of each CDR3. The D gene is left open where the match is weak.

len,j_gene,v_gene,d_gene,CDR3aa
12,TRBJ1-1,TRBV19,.,CASRQGVAEAFF
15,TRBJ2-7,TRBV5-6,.,CASSLEGSWGTEQYF
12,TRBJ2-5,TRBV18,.,CASSRDLKTQYF
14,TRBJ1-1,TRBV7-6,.,CASSFGTGNTEAFF
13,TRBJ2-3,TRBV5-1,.,CASSFRAQDTQYF
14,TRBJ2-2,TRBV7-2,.,CASSPDGGTGELFF
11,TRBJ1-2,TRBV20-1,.,CSAKRWAGYTF
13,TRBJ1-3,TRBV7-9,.,CASNQNTGNTIYF
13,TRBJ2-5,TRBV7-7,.,CASSSGLQETQYF
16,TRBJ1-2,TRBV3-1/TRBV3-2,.,CASSQERGFMDYGYTF
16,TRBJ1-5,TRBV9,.,CASSVLGAYSNQPQHF
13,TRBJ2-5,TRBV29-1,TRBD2,CSVAGGTQETQYF
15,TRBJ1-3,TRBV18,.,CASSPYAGSGNTIYF
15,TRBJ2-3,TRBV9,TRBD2,CASSAWGGTTDTQYF
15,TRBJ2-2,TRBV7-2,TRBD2,CASSLSGNPTGELFF
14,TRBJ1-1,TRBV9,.,CASSSGGGVTEAFF
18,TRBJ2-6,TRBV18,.,CASTRKDQTLSGANVLTF
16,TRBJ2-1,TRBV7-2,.,CASSLNRRPSYNEQFF
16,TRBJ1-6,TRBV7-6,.,CASSLIGRAGNSPLHF
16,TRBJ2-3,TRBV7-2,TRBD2,CASSLDTGGVVDTQYF
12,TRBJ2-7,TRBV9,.,CASSERFYEQYF
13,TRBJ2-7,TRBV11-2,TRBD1,CASSPGTVYEQYF
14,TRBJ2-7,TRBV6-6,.,CASSYQDRSYEQYF
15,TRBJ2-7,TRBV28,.,CASSRLGRGSAEQYF
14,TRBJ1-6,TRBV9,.,CASTRGADDSPLHF
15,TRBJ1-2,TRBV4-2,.,CASSQDNDPNYGYTF
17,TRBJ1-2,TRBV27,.,CASSFGRQRNPNYGYTF
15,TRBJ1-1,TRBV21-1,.,CASSKAVGGSTEAFF
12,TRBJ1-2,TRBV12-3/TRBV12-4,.,CASSFLGDGYTF
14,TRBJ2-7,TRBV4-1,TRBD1,CASSRGQGPYEQYF
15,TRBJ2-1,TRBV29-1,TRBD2,CSVGGGTSDYNEQFF
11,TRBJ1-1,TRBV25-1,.,CASKRAAEAFF
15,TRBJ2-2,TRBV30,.,CAWSGATIRTGELFF
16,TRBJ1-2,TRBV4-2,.,CASSQDSSGGGYGYTF
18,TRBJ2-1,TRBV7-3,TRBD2,CASSSRPPSGGNYNEQFF
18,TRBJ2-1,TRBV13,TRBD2,CASSRALVGPSGGAEQFF
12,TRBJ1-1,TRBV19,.,CASSMEGGEAFF
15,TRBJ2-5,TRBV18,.,CASSPLPPLGETQYF
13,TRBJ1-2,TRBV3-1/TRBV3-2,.,CASSEGPARGYTF
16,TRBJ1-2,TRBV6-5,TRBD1,CASSFLPGQGADGYTF
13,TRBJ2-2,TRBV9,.,CASSPRLAGELFF
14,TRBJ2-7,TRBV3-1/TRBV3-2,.,CASSPRDGTYEQYF
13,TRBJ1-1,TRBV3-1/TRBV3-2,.,CASSRMRNTEAFF
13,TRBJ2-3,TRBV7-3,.,CASSSWFGDTQYF
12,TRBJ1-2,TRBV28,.,CASSFQDYGYTF
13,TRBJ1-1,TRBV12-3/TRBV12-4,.,CASRRSMNTEAFF
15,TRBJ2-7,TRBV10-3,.,CAIRTGPRYSYEQYF
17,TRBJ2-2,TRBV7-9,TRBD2,CASSLGAGGGASGELFF
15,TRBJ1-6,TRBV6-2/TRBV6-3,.,CASSPAVTGKSPLHF
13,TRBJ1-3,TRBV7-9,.,CASSPGFGNTIYF
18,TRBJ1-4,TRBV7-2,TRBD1,CASSLAGTGFRTNEKLFF